This is a list of T cell receptor beta chains from one sample in a study of T cells in Graves' hyperthyroidism and ophthalmopathy. Each CDR3 protein is one row after TCRdb ran MiXCR on the multiplex PCR reads. The sample has 650,000 to 850,000 distinct CDR3 sequences, roughly 20% seen once. Sequences were obtained from blood. All receptors derive from a woman between 50 and 59 years old with Graves' hyperthyroidism that later progressed to Graves' ophthalmopathy. Each CDR3 is given with its conserved first and last residue. A D gene is named only where the DNA matches it firmly. Where a row states a size, it is once, few, many or the class of an expanded clone; other rows omit it.

length,size,D,V,J,DNA,CDR3
14,once,.,TRBV20-1,TRBJ2-2,TGCAGTGCCTCCGGGACCCCTGGTACCGGGGAGCTGTTTTTT,CSASGTPGTGELFF
16,.,TRBD2,TRBV20-1,TRBJ2-1,TGCAGTGCTGTTTCCCCCGGGACTATCTCCTACAATGAGCAGTTCTTC,CSAVSPGTISYNEQFF
14,.,.,TRBV27,TRBJ2-2,TGTGCCAGCAGGTCTCTTGTTTCGAACGGGGAGCTGTTTTTT,CASRSLVSNGELFF
15,few,TRBD1,TRBV19,TRBJ2-1,TGTGCCAGTAGGGTTGACAGGGAGCACTACAATGAGCAGTTCTTC,CASRVDREHYNEQFF
12,.,.,TRBV20-1,TRBJ1-2,TGCAGTGCTAGAGGCTTTAACTATAGCTACACCTTC,CSARGFNYSYTF
16,few,.,TRBV7-9,TRBJ2-1,TGTGCCAGCAGCTTAGCCCCGGCGGCCTCCTACAATGAGCAGTTCTTC,CASSLAPAASYNEQFF
14,many,.,TRBV20-1,TRBJ1-2,TGCAGTGCTAGCTCCCTCCAGGGACCCTATGGCTACACCTTC,CSASSLQGPYGYTF
15,.,.,TRBV20-1,TRBJ1-1,TGCAGTGCTAGGCCCCCTGGCAGGGGAGGCACTGAAGCTTTCTTT,CSARPPGRGGTEAFF
15,many,TRBD2,TRBV20-1,TRBJ2-5,TGCAGTGCTAGGAGCGGGGGGGCACGCTTAGAGACCCAGTACTTC,CSARSGGARLETQYF
17,many,.,TRBV2,TRBJ1-5,TGTGCCAGCTCGGATAAAAGACGGGCGTTTAGCAATCAGCCCCAGCATTTT,CASSDKRRAFSNQPQHF
14,.,.,TRBV4-2,TRBJ1-1,TGTGCCAGCAGCCAAGATGGCCCAGGCACTGAAGCTTTCTTT,CASSQDGPGTEAFF
12,many,.,TRBV12-3/TRBV12-4,TRBJ1-2,TGTGCCAGCAGCGACAGGTTCTATGGCTACACCTTC,CASSDRFYGYTF
13,many,.,TRBV30,TRBJ1-5,TGTGCCTGGGGACCCTATAGCAATCAGCCCCAGCATTTT,CAWGPYSNQPQHF
16,.,.,TRBV5-1,TRBJ2-3,TGCGCCAGCAGCTTGAACGGGGGCCTAAGCACAGATACGCAGTATTTT,CASSLNGGLSTDTQYF
15,many,.,TRBV6-5,TRBJ2-7,TGTGCCAGCAGTTACTCGACTGGCAGTTCCTACGAGCAGTACTTC,CASSYSTGSSYEQYF
15,few,.,TRBV29-1,TRBJ2-1,TGCAGCGTTGAACGAGGACTCAATTCCTACAATGAGCAGTTCTTC,CSVERGLNSYNEQFF